This note documents a single T cell receptor (beta chain) sequence. The entry originates in a study of blood T cell repertoires in COVID-19. The table came from immunoSEQ multiplex PCR; TCRdb's copy has only in-frame clones and leaves some out. The sample carries roughly 520,000 clones, roughly 90% recorded once. Two consecutive negative NP/OP PCR tests, clearance, or resolved symptoms defined Cohort 3 recovery. Germline V lookup: CDR1 SGHTA, CDR2 FQGNSA. V lost 5 bases and J lost 5; bases outside the gene matches: 14. The CDR3 length is 17 residues. Sequenced: PBMCs or T cells enriched from blood (not recorded which). The chain carries TRBV7-2 and TRBJ2-7; 11 bases agree with TRBD2. The source of this sequence is a middle-aged woman who had recovered from COVID-19. The CDR3 nucleotides read TGTGCCAGCAGCCTGAACCCACCGCTAGCGGGAGGCAACGAGCAGTACTTC. This sequence encodes CASSLNPPLAGGNEQYF.